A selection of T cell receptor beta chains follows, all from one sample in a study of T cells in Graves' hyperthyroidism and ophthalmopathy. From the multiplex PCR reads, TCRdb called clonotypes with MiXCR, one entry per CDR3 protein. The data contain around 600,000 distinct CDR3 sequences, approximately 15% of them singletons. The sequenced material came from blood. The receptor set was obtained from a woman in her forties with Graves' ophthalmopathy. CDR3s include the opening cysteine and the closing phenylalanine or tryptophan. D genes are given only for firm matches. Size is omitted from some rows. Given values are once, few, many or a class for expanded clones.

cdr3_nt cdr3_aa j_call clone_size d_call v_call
TGTGCCAGCAGCCCTTTTAGCGGGGGAAGCACAGATACGCAGTATTTT CASSPFSGGSTDTQYF TRBJ2-3 many TRBD2 TRBV9
TGTGCCAGCAGTTTAAGGGACAGGCCAAACTATGGCTACACCTTC CASSLRDRPNYGYTF TRBJ1-2 NA TRBD1 TRBV12-3/TRBV12-4
TGTGCCGGCAGTGTTGGCAGCAATCAGCCCCAGCATTTT CAGSVGSNQPQHF TRBJ1-5 few NA TRBV2
TGCGCCAGCAGCCGGGCGGGGGACCCCACAGATACGCAGTATTTT CASSRAGDPTDTQYF TRBJ2-3 few TRBD2 TRBV5-1
TGCAGTTCTACTTTGAAAGAGACCCAGTACTTC CSSTLKETQYF TRBJ2-5 many NA TRBV20-1
TGCAGCGCCGACCTAGAGTACACAGATACGCAGTATTTT CSADLEYTDTQYF TRBJ2-3 few NA TRBV29-1
TGTGCCAGCAGCATTACGGGACAGGGCTACGAGCAGTACTTC CASSITGQGYEQYF TRBJ2-7 once TRBD1 TRBV7-2
TGCAGCGTTACAGAGTACAGGGGGCTTGGTGAAAAACTGTTTTTT CSVTEYRGLGEKLFF TRBJ1-4 NA TRBD1 TRBV29-1
TGTGCCAGCAGTTTCGCCAGACTAGCACAGGAGCAGTTCTTC CASSFARLAQEQFF TRBJ2-1 few TRBD2 TRBV12-3/TRBV12-4
TGTGCCAGCAGTGTCTCCGGGACAGGTACCTACGAGCAGTACTTC CASSVSGTGTYEQYF TRBJ2-7 many TRBD1 TRBV27
TGCGCCGGCAGCTTGGCCGGGGCGGCGGGAGGCCAAGAGACCCAGTACTTC CAGSLAGAAGGQETQYF TRBJ2-5 NA TRBD2 TRBV5-1
TGTGCCAGCAGCCGCAGGGGTAACACTGAAGCTTTCTTT CASSRRGNTEAFF TRBJ1-1 many NA TRBV3-1
TGTGCCAGCAGCTTGTCCCGAGCACAATACGAGCAGTACTTC CASSLSRAQYEQYF TRBJ2-7 many NA TRBV7-8
TGTGCCAGCAGCAAGCAGAGCTCTGGAGACACCATATATTTT CASSKQSSGDTIYF TRBJ1-3 NA NA TRBV9
TGTGCCAGCAGTGGGGCGGGGGGGGCCCAGCATTTT CASSGAGGAQHF TRBJ1-5 few NA TRBV12-3/TRBV12-4
TGTGCCAGCAGCCAAGATTACCCTCGGGTGCGGGGCGGATATGGCTACACCTTC CASSQDYPRVRGGYGYTF TRBJ1-2 NA NA TRBV3-1
TGTGCCAGCTCACATCCGGGTCCGTCGGAGACCCAGTACTTC CASSHPGPSETQYF TRBJ2-5 many NA TRBV18
TGCAGTGCTCTACGTGTGGGACAGGGGGCGACCCCCATATGGGAGACCCAGTACTTC CSALRVGQGATPIWETQYF TRBJ2-5 many TRBD1 TRBV20-1